These T cell receptor beta chains were read from a single sample in a study of T-cell reconstitution after alpha-beta-depleted transplantation in children. Using its own MiXCR run on the PCR reads, TCRdb lists one record per CDR3 protein. The table has around 250,000 distinct CDR3 sequences, roughly 26% seen once. The sample was PBMCs, taken before TCRalphabeta/CD19-depleted stem cell transplant. The receptors here all came from a girl under 10 years old with Fanconi anemia, due to receive a stem cell transplant. Each CDR3 is given with its conserved first and last residue. D genes are given only for firm matches. Clone size is given for some rows only: seen once, a few or many times, or a class if the clone is expanded.

d_gene	abundance	v_gene	j_gene	CDR3nt	CDR3aa
TRBD1	many	TRBV25-1	TRBJ1-3	TGTGCCAGCAGGGGGACAGCATCTGGAAACACCATATATTTT	CASRGTASGNTIYF
.	once	TRBV30	TRBJ1-1	TGTGCCTGGAGTGCCGGGACCTTCCACACTGAAGCTTTCTTT	CAWSAGTFHTEAFF
TRBD2	.	TRBV29-1	TRBJ2-1	TGCAGCGTTGAGGTTAGCGGGAGCCTAGGAGACGGTGAGCAGTTCTTC	CSVEVSGSLGDGEQFF
TRBD1	few	TRBV20-1	TRBJ1-2	TGCTGTGCTAGAGCCCTATACCCGGGACAGGGAAACTATGGCTACACCTTC	CCARALYPGQGNYGYTF
.	few	TRBV28	TRBJ1-5	TGTGCCAGCAGTTTACAGCAGGGAAATCAGCCCCAGCATTTT	CASSLQQGNQPQHF
.	few	TRBV7-8	TRBJ2-1	TGTGCCAGCAGCTTTACGGAATCAAATGAGCAGTTCTTC	CASSFTESNEQFF
.	many	TRBV29-1	TRBJ2-7	TGCAGCGTTGAACTAGCACTAGACTCCTACGAGCAGTACTTC	CSVELALDSYEQYF
.	.	TRBV19	TRBJ1-3	TGTGCCAGTAGTATATCCTCCAGGAGTGGAAACACCATATATTTT	CASSISSRSGNTIYF
TRBD1	.	TRBV10-3	TRBJ2-5	TGTGCCATCAGTGAGTTGACAGGGGGGGGACAAGAGACCCAGTACTTC	CAISELTGGGQETQYF
.	.	TRBV25-1	TRBJ2-7	TGTGCCAGCAGTGCCCTATTTACAGGGACCGAGCAGTACTTC	CASSALFTGTEQYF
.	many	TRBV20-1	TRBJ2-3	TGCAGTGCTACTGTCACAGATACGCAGTATTTT	CSATVTDTQYF
TRBD1	.	TRBV11-2	TRBJ2-3	TGTGCCAGCACCAGGGACAGCCTTAGCACAGATACGCAGTATTTT	CASTRDSLSTDTQYF
TRBD1	many	TRBV6-5	TRBJ2-1	TGTGCCAGCAGTATCGTACAGGGGGATGAGCAGTTCTTC	CASSIVQGDEQFF
.	.	TRBV6-1	TRBJ2-7	TGTGCCAGCAGGCCCTTGGGGATAATCTACGAGCAGTACTTC	CASRPLGIIYEQYF
.	many	TRBV20-1	TRBJ2-7	TGCAGTGCTGGTCAAGCGGGCCTCTCCTACGAGCAGTACTTC	CSAGQAGLSYEQYF
TRBD1	few	TRBV13	TRBJ1-1	TGTGCCAGCAGCTTAGGGGACAGGGGGCGTTGGTACACTGAAGCTTTCTTT	CASSLGDRGRWYTEAFF
TRBD2	many	TRBV20-1	TRBJ2-5	TGCAGTGGACTAGCGGGGCGTGAGACCCAGTACTTC	CSGLAGRETQYF
TRBD2	.	TRBV28	TRBJ2-3	TGTGCCAGCAATGGGCCGGGACTAGCGGTTAGTTCAGATACGCAGTATTTT	CASNGPGLAVSSDTQYF
TRBD2	.	TRBV20-1	TRBJ2-7	TGCAGTCTTAGCGGGAGTTCTTCCTACGAGCAGTACTTC	CSLSGSSSYEQYF
.	.	TRBV7-2	TRBJ2-5	TGTGCCAGCAGCCGAGAAGAGACCCAGTACTTC	CASSREETQYF
TRBD1	.	TRBV28	TRBJ2-2	TGTGCCAGCAGTTTCGCAGGGGGCGGTAACACCGGGGAGCTGTTTTTT	CASSFAGGGNTGELFF
.	.	TRBV6-2/TRBV6-3	TRBJ1-2	TGTGCCAGCAGGGAACACTCTAACTATGGCTACACCTTC	CASREHSNYGYTF
TRBD2	few	TRBV20-1	TRBJ2-7	TGCAGTGCTAGGGGACTAGCGGGGGGCCTCGAGCAGTACTTC	CSARGLAGGLEQYF
.	.	TRBV15	TRBJ2-3	TGTGCCACCAGCAGAGATCGAGGTTACACAGATACGCAGTATTTT	CATSRDRGYTDTQYF
.	few	TRBV7-6	TRBJ2-7	TGTGCCAGCAGCTCCCCAGGGACGCCCTCCTACGAGCAGTACTTC	CASSSPGTPSYEQYF
TRBD1	.	TRBV18	TRBJ2-1	TGTGCCAGCTCACTGACCGGGACAGGTAACAATGAGCAGTTCTTC	CASSLTGTGNNEQFF
.	.	TRBV5-1	TRBJ2-7	TGCGCCAGCAGCTTGGGCGCCCAATACTACGAGCAGTACTTC	CASSLGAQYYEQYF
.	.	TRBV7-6	TRBJ1-1	TGTGCCAGCAGCTTAGAAGGCAGGCAAGCTTTCTTT	CASSLEGRQAFF
.	.	TRBV2	TRBJ1-5	TGTGCCAGCAGTGGGTCTCAGGGGAATCAGCCCCAGCATTTT	CASSGSQGNQPQHF
.	.	TRBV20-1	TRBJ2-1	TGCAGTGCTAGTTCCCCCTCCCGGGCCTACAATGAGCAGTTCTTC	CSASSPSRAYNEQFF
.	few	TRBV20-1	TRBJ2-7	TGCACCACAACGGCCCCTGGGACTGCCTCCTACGAGCAGTACTTC	CTTTAPGTASYEQYF
.	.	TRBV29-1	TRBJ2-1	TGCAGCGTTGCGCGGGTAAACTACAATGAGCAGTTCTTC	CSVARVNYNEQFF
.	few	TRBV12-3/TRBV12-4	TRBJ1-5	TGTGCCAGCAGTTTAAGGGGGGCAGGCAATCAGCCCCAGCATTTT	CASSLRGAGNQPQHF
.	.	TRBV7-9	TRBJ2-5	TGTGCCAGCAGCACCCAAGCACGGGTAGAGACCCAGTACTTC	CASSTQARVETQYF
.	many	TRBV20-1	TRBJ1-2	TGCAGTGCTAGCAGGACCAGCGTCGGCTATGGCTACACCTTC	CSASRTSVGYGYTF
.	.	TRBV28	TRBJ1-2	TGTGCCAGCAGTTATTCAGGGAGAAGGGGCTACACCTTC	CASSYSGRRGYTF
.	few	TRBV5-1	TRBJ1-6	TGCGCCAGCAGCTGGGATGAAGTCACACCCCTCCACTTT	CASSWDEVTPLHF
TRBD1	few	TRBV7-9	TRBJ2-1	TGTGCCAGCAGCTTAAGAGGGGGCATCTCCTACAATGAGCAGTTCTTC	CASSLRGGISYNEQFF
TRBD2	few	TRBV20-1	TRBJ2-1	TGCAGCGAGACTAGCGGGAGAGGTGAGCAGTTCTTC	CSETSGRGEQFF
TRBD2	.	TRBV4-2	TRBJ2-1	TGTGCCAGCAGCCAAGCGGGGGGGCCTTGGCAGTTCTTC	CASSQAGGPWQFF
.	.	TRBV11-2	TRBJ2-1	TGTGCCAGCAGCCCACCGACTCAGCTGAATGAGCAGTTCTTC	CASSPPTQLNEQFF
.	few	TRBV28	TRBJ2-2	TGTGCCAGTCCGAACAGGAACACCGGGGAGCTGTTTTTT	CASPNRNTGELFF
TRBD1	few	TRBV12-3/TRBV12-4	TRBJ2-3	TGTGCCAGCAGTCTTACGACAGGGGGAACAGATACGCAGTATTTT	CASSLTTGGTDTQYF
TRBD1	many	TRBV12-3/TRBV12-4	TRBJ2-2	TGTGCCAGCAGACAGGGGGATTCCGGGGAGCTGTTTTTT	CASRQGDSGELFF
TRBD1	many	TRBV29-1	TRBJ2-7	TGCAGCGTCCAGGGGGTTTCGTCCTACGAGCAGTACTTC	CSVQGVSSYEQYF
.	few	TRBV7-9	TRBJ2-3	TGTGCCAGCAGCTTAGCGATGGCGGTTTCTGCGCAGTATTTT	CASSLAMAVSAQYF
TRBD2	.	TRBV7-3	TRBJ2-1	TGTGCCAGCAGCCAACGTAGCGGGGGGGGTGAGCAGTTCTTC	CASSQRSGGGEQFF
.	.	TRBV20-1	TRBJ2-3	TGCAGTGCTAGCCGGAGACTGGCAGATACGCAGTATTTT	CSASRRLADTQYF
TRBD1	.	TRBV6-5	TRBJ1-5	TGTGCCAGCAGTTACCGGTACAGGGGTCAGCCCCAGCATTTT	CASSYRYRGQPQHF
.	.	TRBV20-1	TRBJ2-1	TGCAGTGCTGGACTCAATGAGCAGTTCTTC	CSAGLNEQFF